The clone carrying this T cell receptor (beta chain) was seen repeatedly, ten times or more. The target antigen is unknown. This entry is derived from a study of T cells in Graves' hyperthyroidism and ophthalmopathy. General study results and limits: Within blood appeared most thyroid clonotypes that had expanded above 0.001.

The source material, RNA transcripts, was used to amplify TCR beta CDR3 regions. A first-round RT-PCR of the TCR CDR3 used the HTBI primer set. TCRdb passed the multiplex PCR reads through MiXCR, listing each CDR3 protein once. The sample consists of 500,000 to 750,000 distinct CDR3 sequences, 15% to 17% of them appearing once. Germline V gene lookup returns CDR1 GTSNPN and CDR2 SVGIG (reference sequence). The CDR3 is 14 residues long. Between the trimmed V and J ends, which lost 1 base and 4 bases, there was a span of 11 bases. Stable Graves' hyperthyroidism meant no ophthalmopathy progression within 18 months.

The clonotype originates from a woman under 40 with Graves' hyperthyroidism. This chain uses TRBV30 with TRBJ1-5, with D maybe TRBD1 (5 bases). Sequenced input: blood. In DNA, the CDR3 is TGTGCCTGGAGTGCCGGGACTTTGAATCAGCCCCAGCATTTT. Its translation is CAWSAGTLNQPQHF.